The next 15 T cell receptor beta chains were all read from a single sample in a study of shared clonotypes between healthy human individuals. TCRdb keeps only in-frame clones here, not all; method: immunoSEQ multiplex PCR. This sample has around 2.1 million clones, with about 93% found just once. It was CD45RO-negative cells, positively selected for CCR7, that made up naive CD8 cells, with terminally differentiated effector memory CD45RA+ cells excluded. Sequenced material: naive CD8+ T cells from PBMCs. These receptors were taken from a man aged 18 to 29 in good health. Some clones in this sample may be carry-over from other donors' samples.

The rearrangement links TRBV5-4 to TRBJ2-7; 7 bases match TRBD2. Germline CDR1 reads SGHNT; CDR2 reads YYREEE (reference sequence). CDR3 size: 15 residues. The V segment lost 1 base and the J segment 5 bases; nucleotides outside the gene matches: 9. CDR3 residues: CASSLISAGLNEQYF. DNA for the CDR3: TGTGCCAGCAGCTTGATTTCAGCGGGACTCAACGAGCAGTACTTC.

The rearrangement joins TRBV4-1 to TRBJ1-4; D may be TRBD1 (5 bases). CDR3 length: 15 residues. Trimming pared 1 base from V and 7 bases from J, leaving 13 bases between. The germline V gene has CDR1 MGHRA and CDR2 YSYEKL. For the CDR3, the DNA is TGCGCCAGCAGCCAAGTTTCGACAGTGCTTGAAAAACTGTTTTTT. As protein: CASSQVSTVLEKLFF.

This sequence joins TRBV5-1 and TRBJ2-5, with D tentatively TRBD2 (6 bases). This CDR3 comprises 14 residues. V lost 1 base to trimming and J lost 4 bases, with 11 bases between them. Per the germline V gene, CDR1 is SGHRS and CDR2 is YFSETQ. CDR3 coding DNA: TGCGCCAGCAGCTTGTATCCTAGCGCAGAGACCCAGTACTTC. This sequence encodes CASSLYPSAETQYF. Supplemented by reference TRBV5-1 and TRBJ2-5, the full variable domain reads KAGVTQTPRYLIKTRGQQVTLSCSPISGHRSVSWYQQTPGQGLQFLFEYFSETQRNKGNFPGRFSGRQFSNSRSEMNVSTLELGDSALYLCASSLYPSAETQYFGPGTRLLVL.

The gene calls are TRBV10-3 and TRBJ2-1, with D unresolved. The germline CDR1 and CDR2 sequences are ENHRY and SYGVKD. V lost 2 bases, J lost 4 bases, and 12 bases lay in between. CDR3 length: 15 residues. CDR3 DNA: TGTGCCATCAGTGAGCCGAGAGTTGATTACAATGAGCAGTTCTTC. This codes for CAISEPRVDYNEQFF.

The rearrangement joins TRBV11-2 to TRBJ1-5, with D perhaps matching TRBD1 (6 bases). Deletions cut 5 bases from V and 2 bases from J, with 10 bases between. The length of the CDR3 is 14 residues. Germline CDR1 and CDR2: SGHAT and FQNNGV. CDR3 nucleotide sequence: TGTGCCAGCAGCGAGGGGGGGGGCAATCAGCCCCAGCATTTT. Translated, it gives CASSEGGGNQPQHF.

On this clone itself: Other DNA sequences in this sample translate to the same CDR3. The rearrangement uses TRBV5-1 and TRBJ2-7; TRBD1 matches at 9 bases. The CDR3 loop spans 14 amino acids. Germline V gene data show CDR1 as SGHRS and CDR2 as YFSETQ. V dropped 4 bases and J dropped 4; count of bases not matched to a gene: 6. CDR3 sequence: CASSPGTGTYEQYF. As DNA, the CDR3 is TGCGCCAGCAGCCCCGGGACAGGGACGTACGAGCAGTACTTC.

The chain recombines TRBV9 with TRBJ2-7; D assignment may be TRBD1 or TRBD2 (7 bases each). CDR1 is SGDLS and CDR2 is YYNGEE in the germline V gene. The V end was cut by 1 base, the J end by 2 bases, with 16 bases between. The CDR3 contains 16 residues. The CDR3 nucleotides read TGTGCCAGCAGCGTAAGGGGGCTAGCGGAGCCCTACGAGCAGTACTTC. It encodes CASSVRGLAEPYEQYF. The variable domain in full, with the rest retrieved from reference TRBV9 and TRBJ2-7, is DSGVTQTPKHLITATGQRVTLRCSPRSGDLSVYWYQQSLDQGLQFLIQYYNGEERAKGNILERFSAQQFPDLHSELNLSSLELGDSALYFCASSVRGLAEPYEQYFGPGTRLTVT.

Concerning this clone itself: Other DNA sequences within the sample encode an identical CDR3. V usage is TRBV9 and J usage is TRBJ1-1; 10 nucleotides agree with TRBD1. V lost 2 bases to trimming and J lost 8 bases; unmatched junction nucleotides: 0. Germline V gives CDR1 SGDLS, CDR2 YYNGEE. The length of the CDR3 is 12 residues. The CDR3 coding sequence is TGTGCCAGCAGCGTGGGACAGGGGGAAGCTTTCTTT. Its translation: CASSVGQGEAFF.

Written as DNA, the CDR3 is TGTGCCAGCAGCTTAGTCAGGGCGGGAAGCACAGATACGCAGTATTTT. Its protein is CASSLVRAGSTDTQYF. The chain links TRBV7-2 to TRBJ2-3; possibly TRBD2 for D (6 bases). The V and J ends lost 1 base and 0 bases respectively, with 11 bases between them. The CDR3 runs 16 residues. Looked up from germline, CDR1 is SGHTA and CDR2 is FQGNSA.

V is TRBV7-9 and J is TRBJ2-2; D perhaps matches TRBD2 (5 bases). This CDR3 is built from 15 residues. V lost 2 bases, J lost 5 bases, and 12 bases lay in between. Germline V gene lookup returns CDR1 SEHNR and CDR2 FQNEAQ (reference sequence). The CDR3 region has the DNA TGTGCCAGCAGCTTATCTTCGGGGTTGACCGGGGAGCTGTTTTTT. Translating gives CASSLSSGLTGELFF. Supplemented by reference TRBV7-9 and TRBJ2-2, the full variable domain reads DTGVSQNPRHKITKRGQNVTFRCDPISEHNRLYWYRQTLGQGPEFLTYFQNEAQLEKSRLLSDRFSAERPKGSFSTLEIQRTEQGDSAMYLCASSLSSGLTGELFFGEGSRLTVL.

The rearrangement uses TRBV9 and TRBJ1-5; tentatively, D is TRBD1 (6 bases). The CDR3 contains 15 residues. With 3 bases removed from V and 6 bases from J, the gap between germline ends came to 16 bases. The germline gives CDR1 SGDLS, CDR2 YYNGEE. The CDR3: CASSAGGGLGQPQHF. CDR3 bases: TGTGCCAGCAGCGCCGGAGGGGGATTGGGTCAGCCCCAGCATTTT.

On this clone itself: The sample contains more than one DNA sequence encoding this CDR3. The V call is TRBV27, the J call TRBJ2-7, with TRBD2 as a possible D gene (7 bases). This CDR3 is 13 amino acids long. Germline lookup yields CDR1 MNHEY and CDR2 SMNVEV (reference sequence). V dropped 5 bases and J dropped 3 bases, with 11 bases sitting between them. The CDR3 spells CASSRRGGYEQYF. The CDR3 DNA reads TGTGCCAGCAGTCGTAGGGGGGGCTACGAGCAGTACTTC.

The chain has TRBV4-1 and TRBJ2-7; 8 bases agree with TRBD2. The CDR3 runs to 18 residues. Germline CDR1 MGHRA, CDR2 YSYEKL. Unmatched junction bases numbered 10, after V lost 0 bases and J lost 0 bases. The CDR3 sequence is CASSQDLSSGFVSYEQYF. DNA for the CDR3: TGCGCCAGCAGCCAAGATCTATCTAGCGGGTTCGTCTCCTACGAGCAGTACTTC.

CDR3 DNA sequence: TGTGCCAGCAGCCCATCAGGGACAGCGTATGGCTACACCTTC. Its protein product is CASSPSGTAYGYTF. The chain uses TRBV9 and TRBJ1-2; TRBD1 aligns across 7 bases. The CDR3 is 14 residues long. After removal of 4 bases from V and 5 bases from J, the junction contained 8 bases not matched to a gene. CDR1 and CDR2 (germline): SGDLS, YYNGEE.

This sequence joins TRBV11-2 and TRBJ2-3, with TRBD1 identical over 8 bases. The CDR3 length is 15 residues. Trimming removed 5 bases from V and 4 bases from J; junction bases left unmatched: 8. Germline assignment: CDR1 SGHAT and CDR2 FQNNGV. DNA for the CDR3: TGTGCCAGCAGCGGGCGGACAGGGTCGTCAGATACGCAGTATTTT. Its translation: CASSGRTGSSDTQYF.